The 10 T cell receptor beta chains listed next were all sequenced from one sample in a study of control samples from healthy donors and cancer patients. TCRdb's copy holds only in-frame clones and misses some; the assay was immunoSEQ multiplex PCR. This table holds about 130,000 clones, 85% to 95% found once. The sequenced sample was PBMCs. Receptor source: a man older than 75 with head and neck cancer.

The chain uses TRBV3-1 (or the pseudogene TRBV3-2) and TRBJ1-2; D ambiguous. The CDR3 contains 14 residues. Germline CDR1 reads LGHDT; CDR2 reads YNNKEL (reference sequence). The V end lost 2 bases, the J end lost 11 bases, and 18 bases lay between the germline ends. The CDR3 is CASSQPEGSSRYTF. The CDR3 coding sequence is TGTGCCAGCAGCCAACCCGAGGGAAGTTCCCGGTACACCTTC.

This clone was seen a handful of times. V is TRBV4-1 and J is TRBJ1-3; a weak D match, TRBD1 (5 bases). This CDR3 contains 16 residues. In germline, CDR1 is MGHRA, CDR2 YSYEKL. Trimming took 1 base from V and 4 from J, leaving 14 bases between them. The CDR3 reads CASSQASGLGGNTIYF. The CDR3 nucleotides read TGCGCCAGCAGCCAAGCGTCAGGGTTGGGCGGAAACACCATATATTTT.

This chain links TRBV4-2 with TRBJ2-3, with D possibly matching TRBD1 (7 bases). This CDR3 has 16 residues. V lost 4 bases and J lost 0, with 14 bases in between. CDR1 LGHNA and CDR2 YNFKEQ come from the germline V gene. The CDR3 DNA follows: TGTGCCAGCAGCCGCCTGACAGGGACTAGCACAGATACGCAGTATTTT. The encoded protein is CASSRLTGTSTDTQYF.

The V and J genes are TRBV20-1 and TRBJ1-4; D remains ambiguous. The germline V and J ends were trimmed by 3 bases and 8 bases, with 7 bases remaining between them. Germline-derived CDR1 and CDR2 are DFQATT and SNEGSKA (reference sequence). The CDR3 has 11 amino acids. This CDR3 is CSASDVEKLFF. The CDR3 DNA sequence: TGCAGTGCTAGTGACGTGGAAAAACTGTTTTTT.

V is TRBV5-1 and J is TRBJ2-5, with 10 nucleotides matching TRBD2. The germline V gene has CDR1 SGHRS and CDR2 YFSETQ. The CDR3 has 15 residues. Unmatched junction bases numbered 1, after V lost 0 bases and J lost 2 bases. For the CDR3, the DNA is TGCGCCAGCAGCTTGGGGACTAGCGGACAAGAGACCCAGTACTTC. This gives the protein CASSLGTSGQETQYF.

V gene TRBV6-5 combines with J gene TRBJ1-1; D is undetermined. V lost 8 bases and J 1 base, leaving 8 bases between the germline ends. The CDR3 consists of 12 residues. CDR1 and CDR2 (germline): MNHEY, SVGAGI. The DNA for the CDR3 is TGTGCCAGCGGATGGGAGAACACTGAAGCTTTCTTT. It yields the protein CASGWENTEAFF.

A few counts support this clone. The chain is built from TRBV10-1 and TRBJ1-2, with TRBD1 matching over 7 bases. CDR1 is WNHNN and CDR2 is SYGVQD in the germline V gene (reference sequence). Germline trimming cut 0 bases from V and 4 bases from J; bases unmatched to any gene: 5. The CDR3 covers 15 residues. The chain's CDR3 is CASSESGTVGYGYTF. The CDR3 DNA sequence: TGCGCCAGCAGTGAGTCTGGGACAGTGGGCTATGGCTACACCTTC.

CDR3 DNA sequence: TGCAGCGTCCAGGGGGGCACTGAAGCTTTCTTT. Protein sequence: CSVQGGTEAFF. The rearrangement links TRBV29-1 to TRBJ1-1, with 7 bases fitting TRBD1. This CDR3 region has 11 residues. CDR1 is SQVTM and CDR2 is ANQGSEA in the germline V gene. With 6 bases clipped from V and 4 bases from J, the junction kept 2 bases outside the gene matches.

This rearrangement joins TRBV24-1 to TRBJ2-1; D tentatively fits TRBD1 or TRBD2 (6 bases each). The CDR3 loop spans 15 amino acids. The germline V gene encodes CDR1 KGHDR and CDR2 SFDVKD. V dropped 3 bases and J dropped 5 bases, with 13 bases sitting between them. The CDR3 loop is CATSDPGEVNNEQFF. CDR3 nucleotides: TGTGCCACCAGTGATCCAGGGGAGGTTAACAATGAGCAGTTCTTC.

V gene TRBV5-8 combines with J gene TRBJ2-3; D might be TRBD1 (6 bases). The germline V gene has CDR1 SGHTS and CDR2 YDEGEE. V was shortened by 3 bases and J by 3 bases, with 17 bases between the two germline ends. The CDR3 covers 16 residues. CDR3 amino acids: CASSSVGGFRTDTQYF. Written as DNA, the CDR3 is TGTGCCAGCAGCTCGGTAGGGGGTTTCAGGACAGATACGCAGTATTTT.